This T cell receptor (beta chain) originates from a study of T-cell reconstitution after alpha-beta-depleted transplantation in children. V was clipped by 1 base and J by 0 bases, with 11 bases between them. CDR3 length: 16 amino acids. Germline values: CDR1 SGHRS, CDR2 YFSETQ. This clonotype was seen repeatedly, ten times or more. Unique molecular identifiers were built into the TCRbeta library. TCRdb re-called the PCR reads with MiXCR, one entry per CDR3 protein. The data hold about 300,000 distinct CDR3 sequences, with around 10% observed a single time. This clonotype was obtained from a boy less than two years old with acute myeloid leukemia, due to receive a stem cell transplant. This chain connects TRBV5-1 to TRBJ2-1; no clear D gene. Specimen: PBMCs, collected before TCRalphabeta/CD19-depleted stem cell transplant. CDR3: CASSLTLPSSYNEQFF. DNA of the CDR3: TGCGCCAGCAGCTTGACCCTTCCGAGCTCCTACAATGAGCAGTTCTTC.